Below, 18 T cell receptor beta chains from the same sample are listed, as sequenced in a study of blood T cell repertoires in COVID-19. Only in-frame clones appear in the TCRdb table, and some are missing; sequencing was by immunoSEQ multiplex PCR. The repertoire consists of over 50,000 clones, with 90% occurring once and the leading ten covering roughly 14%. The sequenced sample consisted of peripheral blood. Receptor source: a human donor with active COVID-19. The donor label of this sample is uncertain.

This chain joins TRBV28 and TRBJ2-7, with 7 positions matching TRBD2. This CDR3 has 14 amino acids. Germline CDR1 reads MDHEN; CDR2 reads SYDVKM. The ends lost 8 bases at V and 6 bases at J; junction bases unmatched: 13. CDR3 protein: CASRGSGAGGEQYF. The CDR3 DNA sequence: TGTGCCAGCCGCGGGAGTGGGGCGGGTGGCGAGCAGTACTTC. The variable domain in full, completed from reference TRBV28 and TRBJ2-7, reads DVKVTQSSRYLVKRTGEKVFLECVQDMDHENMFWYRQDPGLGLRLIYFSYDVKMKEKGDIPEGYSVSREKKERFSLILESASTNQTSMYLCASRGSGAGGEQYFGPGTRLTVT.

The chain is built from TRBV6-5 and TRBJ1-3; 8 bases match TRBD1. The CDR3 covers 16 residues. Germline V CDR1 and CDR2: MNHEY, SVGAGI. Trimming removed 0 bases from V and 3 bases from J; junction bases left unmatched: 4. This CDR3 reads CASSYSWTGNGNTIYF. The DNA of the CDR3 is TGTGCCAGCAGTTACTCTTGGACAGGGAATGGAAACACCATATATTTT.

This rearrangement joins TRBV2 to TRBJ2-7, with D tentatively TRBD2 (5 bases). CDR3 length equals 15 residues. Per germline, CDR1 SNHLY and CDR2 FYNNEI. Trimming pared 8 bases from V and 5 bases from J, leaving 22 bases between. In nucleotides, the CDR3 is TGTGCCAGCGCCCCCCGACCGCCCCCTAGCCACGAGCAGTACTTC. Translation gives CASAPRPPPSHEQYF.

V usage is TRBV6-5 and J usage is TRBJ2-7; perhaps TRBD2 as D (5 bases). Trimming took off 4 bases at V and 6 bases at J, with 16 bases between the two ends. The CDR3 has 14 amino acids. The germline gives CDR1 MNHEY, CDR2 SVGAGI. Here the CDR3 reads CASSSGRGGLEQYF. In nucleotides, the CDR3 is TGTGCCAGCAGTTCCGGCCGGGGTGGGCTCGAGCAGTACTTC.

This sequence joins TRBV5-1 and TRBJ1-1; no definite D call. From germline, CDR1 is SGHRS and CDR2 YFSETQ. The CDR3 spans 15 residues. V was clipped by 5 bases and J by 1 base, with 15 bases between them. CDR3 DNA: TGCGCCAGCAGTTCCGTGGCGGTCAGGAACACTGAAGCTTTCTTT. This codes for CASSSVAVRNTEAFF.

V gene TRBV11-2 combines with J gene TRBJ2-5; tentative D call: TRBD2 (7 bases). The CDR3 spans 13 residues. Trimming left V 6 bases short and J 5 bases short, with 13 bases between. Germline assignment: CDR1 SGHAT and CDR2 FQNNGV. In DNA form, the CDR3 reads TGTGCCAGCAGAGGGGGGGCGGGGGAGACCCAGTACTTC. The encoded protein is CASRGGAGETQYF. Together with reference TRBV11-2 and TRBJ2-5, the CDR3 gives the full variable domain: EAGVAQSPRYKIIEKRQSVAFWCNPISGHATLYWYQQILGQGPKLLIQFQNNGVVDDSQLPKDRFSAERLKGVDSTLKIQPAKLEDSAVYLCASRGGAGETQYFGPGTRLLVL.

This chain joins TRBV19 and TRBJ2-5; 10 bases agree with TRBD2. Per germline, CDR1 LNHDA and CDR2 SQIVND (reference sequence). CDR3 size: 17 residues. V was clipped by 5 bases and J by 4 bases; unmatched bases: 13. The CDR3 sequence is CASSSLQTSGLGETQYF. The CDR3 DNA reads TGTGCCAGTAGTTCCCTTCAGACTAGCGGGCTGGGAGAGACCCAGTACTTC.

The chain links TRBV5-8 to TRBJ2-7; D may be TRBD2 (5 bases). CDR1 and CDR2 (germline): SGHTS, YDEGEE. The V and J ends lost 2 bases and 2 bases respectively, with 8 bases between them. The CDR3 contains 13 residues. CDR3 sequence reads: CASSFPGTYEQYV. Here the CDR3 DNA reads TGTGCCAGCAGCTTCCCCGGGACCTACGAGCAGTACGTC.

J is TRBJ2-1 and V is TRBV5-1; the D is unclear. This CDR3 spans 15 amino acids. Looked up from germline, CDR1 is SGHRS and CDR2 is YFSETQ. Trimming took 2 bases from V and 0 from J, leaving 9 bases between them. The CDR3 nucleotides read TGCGCCAGCAGCTTCCGCGAAAGCTCCTACAATGAGCAGTTCTTC. It specifies CASSFRESSYNEQFF.

The chain uses TRBV20-1 and TRBJ2-3; 7 bases fit TRBD1. Germline loops: CDR1 DFQATT, CDR2 SNEGSKA (reference sequence). V shed 5 bases and J 10 bases; nucleotides not matched to a gene: 6. CDR3 length: 11 residues. Here the CDR3 DNA reads TGCAGTGCTTTGGACAGGCCAGCGCAGTATTTT. It yields the protein CSALDRPAQYF.

J is TRBJ2-3 and V is TRBV7-2, with 9 bases fitting TRBD2. Germline assignment: CDR1 SGHTA and CDR2 FQGNSA. CDR3 length equals 17 residues. The V gene end was trimmed by 1 base and the J gene end by 0 bases; junction bases not matched to a gene: 5. The CDR3 spells CASSLVAGGLSTDTQYF. CDR3 coding DNA: TGTGCCAGCAGCTTAGTGGCGGGAGGGCTTAGCACAGATACGCAGTATTTT.

The chain carries TRBV28 and TRBJ2-3; a possible D gene is TRBD1 (5 bases). The CDR3 extends over 13 amino acids. V was shortened by 5 bases and J by 2 bases, with 8 bases between the two germline ends. The V gene's germline CDR1 is MDHEN and CDR2 SYDVKM. This CDR3 is CASSRQFTDTQYF. CDR3 DNA sequence: TGTGCCAGCAGTCGACAGTTCACAGATACGCAGTATTTT.

This clone was seen only a few times. The chain combines TRBV5-6 with TRBJ1-5; D may be TRBD1 (5 bases). CDR3 length: 14 amino acids. Germline V gene data show CDR1 as SGHDT and CDR2 as YYEEEE. Trimming cost V 0 bases and J 6 bases, with 10 bases left between them. CDR3 in amino acids: CASSLGAGPQPQHF. The CDR3 nucleotides are TGTGCCAGCAGCTTGGGCGCGGGGCCTCAGCCCCAGCATTTT.

V and J are TRBV15 and TRBJ2-7; possibly TRBD1 for D (5 bases). The CDR3 consists of 12 residues. V was trimmed by 1 base and J by 6 bases, leaving 7 bases between them. Germline CDR1 and CDR2: LNHNV and YYDKDF (reference sequence). DNA of the CDR3: TGTGCCACCAGCAGAGTAGGGGTCGAGCAGTACTTC. Translated, it gives CATSRVGVEQYF.

V and J are TRBV18 and TRBJ1-2, with D maybe TRBD1 (5 bases). The CDR3 has 15 residues. Germline V gene sequence: CDR1 KGHSH, CDR2 LQKENI. The ends were cut back, 0 bases at V and 5 bases at J, with 13 bases in the middle. CDR3 nucleotide sequence: TGTGCCAGCTCACCACCCCCGGGGGTTGGTTATGGCTACACCTTC. It encodes CASSPPPGVGYGYTF. Based on the CDR3 plus reference TRBV18 and TRBJ1-2, the full variable domain is NAGVMQNPRHLVRRRGQEARLRCSPMKGHSHVYWYRQLPEEGLKFMVYLQKENIIDESGMPKERFSAEFPKEGPSILRIQQVVRGDSAAYFCASSPPPGVGYGYTFGSGTRLTVV.

This chain joins TRBV7-6 and TRBJ2-2; weak D call: TRBD2 (6 bases). Trimming cost V 1 base and J 0 bases, with 9 bases left between them. The CDR3 totals 16 residues. The V gene's germline CDR1 is SGHVS and CDR2 FNYEAQ. DNA of the CDR3: TGTGCCAGCAGCTTAGTGGGACTCCCGAACACCGGGGAGCTGTTTTTT. It is translated as CASSLVGLPNTGELFF.

The V and J genes are TRBV7-6 and TRBJ2-2; 10 bases map to TRBD1. V shed 6 bases, J shed 3 bases, and the junction held 4 bases outside the gene matches. From germline, CDR1 is SGHVS and CDR2 FNYEAQ. CDR3 size: 15 residues. The CDR3 bases are TGTGCCAGCAGAGCCGGGACAGGGGACACCGGGGAGCTGTTTTTT. Amino acid sequence: CASRAGTGDTGELFF.

The rearrangement joins TRBV10-3 to TRBJ1-2; no definite D call. The germline gives CDR1 ENHRY, CDR2 SYGVKD. The CDR3 is made up of 13 amino acids. Deletions cut 7 bases from V and 4 bases from J, with 13 bases between. This CDR3 reads CAITSGSFYGYTF. CDR3 sequence (DNA): TGTGCCATCACCTCGGGGAGTTTCTATGGCTACACCTTC.